This TCR beta chain was captured in a study of blood T cell repertoires in COVID-19. Study in general: Donors in the United States, Italy and Spain gave samples during acute or convalescent COVID-19.

The V gene's germline CDR1 is SGHTA and CDR2 FQGNSA. The CDR3 is 16 amino acids. Unmatched junction bases numbered 4, after V lost 1 base and J lost 7 bases. Authors' analysis steps: Reference gene primer amplification gave nucleated cell count estimates. Sequencing used immunoSEQ multiplex PCR; TCRdb keeps in-frame clones, though not all of them. For V, J and clone size, that table is used; D and trimming come from the DNA. The sample includes around 210,000 clones, approximately 80% of them seen just once. This clone was recorded a few times. The sequencing input was peripheral blood. The sequence was collected from a human donor in a cohort sampled during active COVID-19. V usage is TRBV7-2 and J usage is TRBJ2-2, with TRBD2 matching over 12 bases. CDR3: CASSLGLAGVIGELFF. The DNA for the CDR3 is TGTGCCAGCAGCTTAGGACTAGCGGGAGTAATCGGGGAGCTGTTTTTT. The variable domain in full, completed from reference TRBV7-2 and TRBJ2-2, reads GAGVSQSPSNKVTEKGKDVELRCDPISGHTALYWYRQSLGQGLEFLIYFQGNSAPDKSGLPSDRFSAERTGGSVSTLTIQRTQQEDSAVYLCASSLGLAGVIGELFFGEGSRLTVL.